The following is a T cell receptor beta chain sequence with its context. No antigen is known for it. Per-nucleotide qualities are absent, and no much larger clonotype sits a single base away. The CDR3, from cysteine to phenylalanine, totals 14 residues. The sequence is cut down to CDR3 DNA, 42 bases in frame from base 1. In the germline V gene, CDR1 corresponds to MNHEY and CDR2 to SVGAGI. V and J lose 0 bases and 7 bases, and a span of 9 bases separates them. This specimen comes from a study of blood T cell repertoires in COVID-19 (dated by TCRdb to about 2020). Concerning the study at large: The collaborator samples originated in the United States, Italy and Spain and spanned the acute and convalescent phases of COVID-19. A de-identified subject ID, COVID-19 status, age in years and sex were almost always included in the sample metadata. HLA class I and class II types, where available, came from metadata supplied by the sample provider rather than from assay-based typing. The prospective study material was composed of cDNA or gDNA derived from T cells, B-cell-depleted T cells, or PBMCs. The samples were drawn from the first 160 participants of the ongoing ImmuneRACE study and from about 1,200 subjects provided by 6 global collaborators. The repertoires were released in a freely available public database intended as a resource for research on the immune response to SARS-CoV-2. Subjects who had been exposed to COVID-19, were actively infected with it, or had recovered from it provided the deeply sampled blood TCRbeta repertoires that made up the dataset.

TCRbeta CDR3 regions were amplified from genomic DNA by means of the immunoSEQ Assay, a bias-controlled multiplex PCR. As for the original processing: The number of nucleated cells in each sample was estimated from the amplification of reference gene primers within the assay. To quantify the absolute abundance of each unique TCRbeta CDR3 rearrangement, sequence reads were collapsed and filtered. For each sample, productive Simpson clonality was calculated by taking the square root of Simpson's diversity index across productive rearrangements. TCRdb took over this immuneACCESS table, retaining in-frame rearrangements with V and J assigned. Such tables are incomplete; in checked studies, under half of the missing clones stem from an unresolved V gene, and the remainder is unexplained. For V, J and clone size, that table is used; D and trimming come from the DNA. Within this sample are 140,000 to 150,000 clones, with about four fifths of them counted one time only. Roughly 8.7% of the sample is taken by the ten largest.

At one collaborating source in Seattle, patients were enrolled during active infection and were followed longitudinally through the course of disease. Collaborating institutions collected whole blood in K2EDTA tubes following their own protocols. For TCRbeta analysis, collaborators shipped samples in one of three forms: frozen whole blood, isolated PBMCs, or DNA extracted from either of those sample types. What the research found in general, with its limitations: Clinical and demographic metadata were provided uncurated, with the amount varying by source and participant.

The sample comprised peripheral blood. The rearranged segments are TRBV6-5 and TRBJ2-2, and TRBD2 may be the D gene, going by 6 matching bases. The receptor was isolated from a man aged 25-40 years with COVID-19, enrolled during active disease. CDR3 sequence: CASSYSGSGGELFF. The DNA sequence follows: TGTGCCAGCAGTTACTCTGGTAGCGGCGGGGAGCTGTTTTTT.